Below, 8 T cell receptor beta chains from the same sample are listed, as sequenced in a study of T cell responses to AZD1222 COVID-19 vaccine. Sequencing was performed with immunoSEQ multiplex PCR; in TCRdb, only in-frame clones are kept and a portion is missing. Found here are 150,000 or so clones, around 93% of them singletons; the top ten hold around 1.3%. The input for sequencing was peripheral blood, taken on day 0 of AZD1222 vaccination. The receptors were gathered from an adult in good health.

In nucleotides, the CDR3 is TGTGCCAGCAGTCCCCCCGCAGCGGGTGAGCAGTTCTTC. It codes for CASSPPAAGEQFF. V is TRBV6-5 and J is TRBJ2-1; possibly TRBD2 for D (6 bases). The V and J ends lost 5 bases and 9 bases respectively, with 14 bases between them. The length of the CDR3 is 13 residues. Germline CDR1 is MNHEY and CDR2 is SVGAGI.

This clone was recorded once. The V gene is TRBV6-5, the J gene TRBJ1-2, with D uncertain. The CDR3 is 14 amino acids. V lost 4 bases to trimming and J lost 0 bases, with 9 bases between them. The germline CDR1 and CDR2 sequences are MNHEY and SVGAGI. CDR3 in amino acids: CASSLAQTNYGYTF. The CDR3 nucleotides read TGTGCCAGCAGTTTGGCCCAGACTAACTATGGCTACACCTTC.

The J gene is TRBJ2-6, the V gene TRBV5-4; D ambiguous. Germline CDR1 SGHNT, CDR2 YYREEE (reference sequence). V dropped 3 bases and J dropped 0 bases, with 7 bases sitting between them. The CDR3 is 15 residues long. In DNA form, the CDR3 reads TGTGCCAGCAGCTCACCGCCCTCTGGGGCCAACGTCCTGACTTTC. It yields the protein CASSSPPSGANVLTF.

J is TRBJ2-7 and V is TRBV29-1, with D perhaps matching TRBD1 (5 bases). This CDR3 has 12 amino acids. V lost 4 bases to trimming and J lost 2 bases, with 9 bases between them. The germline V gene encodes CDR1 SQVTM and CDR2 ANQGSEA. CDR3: CSVGGTAYEQYF. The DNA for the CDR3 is TGCAGCGTTGGGGGCACCGCCTACGAGCAGTACTTC.

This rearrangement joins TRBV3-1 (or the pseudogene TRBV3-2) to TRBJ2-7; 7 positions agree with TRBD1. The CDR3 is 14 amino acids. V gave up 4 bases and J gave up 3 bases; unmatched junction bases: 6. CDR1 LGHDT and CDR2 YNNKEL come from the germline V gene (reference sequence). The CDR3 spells CASSRQGINYEQYF. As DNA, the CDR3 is TGTGCCAGCAGCCGACAGGGAATAAACTACGAGCAGTACTTC.

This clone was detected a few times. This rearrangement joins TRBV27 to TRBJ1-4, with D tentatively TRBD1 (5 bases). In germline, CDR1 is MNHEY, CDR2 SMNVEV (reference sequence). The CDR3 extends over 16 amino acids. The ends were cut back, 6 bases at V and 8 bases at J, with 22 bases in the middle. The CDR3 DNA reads TGTGCCAGCAGAAAAGGACCGGACGGGGGTGGAGAAAAACTGTTTTTT. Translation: CASRKGPDGGGEKLFF.

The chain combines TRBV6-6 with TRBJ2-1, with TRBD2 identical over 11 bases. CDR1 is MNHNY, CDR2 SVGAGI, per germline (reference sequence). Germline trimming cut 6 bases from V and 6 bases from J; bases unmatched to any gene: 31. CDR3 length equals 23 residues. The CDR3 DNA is TGTGCCAGCAGCTCCCCACCGAGACGGGGGGGACTAGCGGTAAGACGACCGTCCAATGAGCAGTTCTTC. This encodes CASSSPPRRGGLAVRRPSNEQFF.

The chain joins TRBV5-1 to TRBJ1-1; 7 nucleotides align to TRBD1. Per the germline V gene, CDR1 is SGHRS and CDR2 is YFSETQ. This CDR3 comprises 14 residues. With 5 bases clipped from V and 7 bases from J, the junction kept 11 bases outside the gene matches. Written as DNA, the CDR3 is TGCGCCAGCAGTCCCCCGACAGGGCCCCGTGAAGCTTTCTTT. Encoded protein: CASSPPTGPREAFF. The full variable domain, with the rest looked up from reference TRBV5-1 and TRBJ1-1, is KAGVTQTPRYLIKTRGQQVTLSCSPISGHRSVSWYQQTPGQGLQFLFEYFSETQRNKGNFPGRFSGRQFSNSRSEMNVSTLELGDSALYLCASSPPTGPREAFFGQGTRLTVV.